One and the same sample provided the 20 T cell receptor beta chains below, sequenced in a study of T cells after yellow fever vaccination. TCRdb called the 5' RACE reads again in MiXCR, with one record for every CDR3 protein. The sample carries fewer than 450,000 distinct CDR3 sequences, around 8.1% recorded once. The material was PBMCs, obtained roughly 45 days after the first yellow fever vaccination. The origin of the receptors is a man between 18 and 35 years old who received the YFV17D yellow fever vaccine.

Only a few counts were recorded for this clonotype. This chain links TRBV7-3 with TRBJ2-1; 8 bases line up with TRBD2. V shed 3 bases and J 8 bases; nucleotides not matched to a gene: 15. The germline gives CDR1 SGHTA, CDR2 FQGTGA. The CDR3 is 17 residues long. The CDR3 nucleotides read TGTGCCAGCAGCTTCCACTCGGGGGGGAAAACGGTTGATGAGCAGTTCTTC. This codes for CASSFHSGGKTVDEQFF.

This clonotype was observed a few times. The chain combines TRBV12-3 or TRBV12-4 with TRBJ1-2; 10 bases match TRBD1. With V trimmed by 5 bases and J by 3 bases, 9 bases remained unmatched. The length of the CDR3 is 16 residues. CDR3: CASSLEGQGIDYGYTF. In DNA, the CDR3 is TGTGCCAGCAGTCTGGAGGGACAGGGGATCGACTATGGCTACACCTTC.

This clonotype was observed a handful of times. The rearrangement links TRBV2 to TRBJ2-5; D is undetermined. Germline V gene sequence: CDR1 SNHLY, CDR2 FYNNEI. This CDR3 has 13 residues. V lost 4 bases and J lost 2, with 8 bases in between. In DNA form, the CDR3 reads TGTGCCAGCAGTGGGCAGGAGCAAGAGACCCAGTACTTC. Translation gives CASSGQEQETQYF.

This clonotype was observed a few times. The chain combines TRBV5-4 with TRBJ2-1; D is ambiguous. Germline loops: CDR1 SGHNT, CDR2 YYREEE (reference sequence). The CDR3 consists of 17 residues. Deletions cut 2 bases from V and 2 bases from J, with 17 bases between. CDR3 sequence: CASSFLAHTTTYNEQFF. CDR3 nucleotides: TGTGCCAGCAGCTTTCTGGCCCACACTACAACCTACAATGAGCAGTTCTTC.

The chain carries TRBV10-3 and TRBJ2-7; a possible D gene is TRBD2 (5 bases). The CDR3 extends over 14 amino acids. CDR1 is ENHRY and CDR2 is SYGVKD in the germline V gene. Trimming removed 3 bases from V and 2 bases from J, with 11 bases in between. This CDR3 reads CAISDTGIPYEQYV. CDR3 sequence (DNA): TGTGCCATCAGTGACACCGGGATCCCCTACGAGCAGTACGTC.

This chain connects TRBV7-9 to TRBJ2-3, with TRBD2 matching 8 bases. CDR1 and CDR2 (germline): SEHNR, FQNEAQ (reference sequence). The CDR3 is 15 amino acids. The J segment lost 4 bases and the V segment lost 2 bases, leaving 5 bases of the junction unmatched. Written as DNA, the CDR3 is TGTGCCAGCAGCTTATTAGCGGGGACCGCAGATACGCAGTATTTT. It codes for CASSLLAGTADTQYF.

This clonotype was seen only a few times. The V and J genes are TRBV7-6 and TRBJ1-4, with 8 bases matching TRBD1. The CDR3 consists of 14 residues. Germline assignment: CDR1 SGHVS and CDR2 FNYEAQ. V was clipped by 3 bases and J by 7 bases; unmatched bases: 4. The CDR3 loop reads CASSFGTGAEKLFF. The CDR3 DNA reads as TGTGCCAGCAGCTTTGGGACAGGAGCTGAAAAACTGTTTTTT.

This CDR3 is CASSLGLDGSAPLHF. The CDR3 DNA is TGTGCCAGCAGCTTAGGGCTCGATGGCTCCGCACCCCTCCACTTT. The V call is TRBV7-9, the J call TRBJ1-6; D unresolved. Germline values: CDR1 SEHNR, CDR2 FQNEAQ (reference sequence). The CDR3 sequence is 15 residues long. V lost 1 base to trimming and J lost 11 bases, with 15 bases between them.

This clonotype was seen repeatedly, ten times or more. The chain joins TRBV7-2 to TRBJ2-5; TRBD2 matches at 7 bases. This CDR3 contains 13 residues. In germline, CDR1 is SGHTA, CDR2 FQGNSA. Trimming removed 5 bases from V and 4 bases from J; junction bases left unmatched: 4. The CDR3 loop is CASSGGGTETQYF. Here the CDR3 DNA reads TGTGCCAGCAGCGGGGGGGGTACAGAGACCCAGTACTTC. The complete variable domain, with remaining parts taken from reference TRBV7-2 and TRBJ2-5, reads GAGVSQSPSNKVTEKGKDVELRCDPISGHTALYWYRQSLGQGLEFLIYFQGNSAPDKSGLPSDRFSAERTGGSVSTLTIQRTQQEDSAVYLCASSGGGTETQYFGPGTRLLVL.

The gene calls are TRBV6-5 and TRBJ2-1, with D perhaps matching TRBD1 (8 bases). Germline V gene lookup returns CDR1 MNHEY and CDR2 SVGAGI. This CDR3 is built from 16 residues. V lost 4 bases, J lost 0 bases, and 13 bases lay in between. DNA of the CDR3: TGTGCCAGCAGTTTGACAGGGGAGGGCTCCTACAATGAGCAGTTCTTC. Translating gives CASSLTGEGSYNEQFF.

The V gene is TRBV11-1, the J gene TRBJ1-1; tentatively, D is TRBD1 (5 bases). The V gene lost 5 bases and the J gene lost 3 bases, with 16 bases spanning the gap. Looked up from germline, CDR1 is SGHAT and CDR2 is FQDESV (reference sequence). The CDR3 runs 15 residues. In DNA form, the CDR3 reads TGTGCCAGCAGCCCACGACAGAGGGTCGACACTGAAGCTTTCTTT. This translates into CASSPRQRVDTEAFF.

The chain couples TRBV5-1 to TRBJ2-5, with D tentatively TRBD1 or TRBD2 (5 bases each). The V end was cut by 2 bases, the J end by 0 bases, with 11 bases between. Germline CDR1 is SGHRS and CDR2 is YFSETQ. This CDR3 has 15 residues. CDR3 nucleotides: TGCGCCAGCAGCTTTGGGACGTGGTACCAAGAGACCCAGTACTTC. It specifies CASSFGTWYQETQYF.

This clonotype came up a few times. The V call is TRBV4-2, the J call TRBJ2-1; D may be TRBD1 (5 bases). CDR1 is LGHNA and CDR2 is YNFKEQ in the germline V gene. V was cut by 1 base and J by 5 bases, with 12 bases left in between. This CDR3 region has 15 residues. Written as DNA, the CDR3 is TGTGCCAGCAGCCAAGGTAGGGGCCCGGACAATGAGCAGTTCTTC. Encoded protein: CASSQGRGPDNEQFF.

The chain employs TRBV6-2 or TRBV6-3 and TRBJ2-1, with D possibly matching TRBD2 (5 bases). The CDR3 consists of 13 residues. Germline V CDR1 and CDR2: MNHEY, SVGEGT. V shed 8 bases and J shed 5 bases, with 13 bases lying between them. The CDR3 DNA follows: TGTGCCAGCCGGGGATGGGTGAACAATGAGCAGTTCTTC. It translates to CASRGWVNNEQFF.

V usage is TRBV30 and J usage is TRBJ2-7; D is unclear. Germline CDR1 reads GTSNPN; CDR2 reads SVGIG (reference sequence). Deletions cut 3 bases from V and 3 bases from J, with 9 bases between. The CDR3 sequence is 12 residues long. CDR3 DNA sequence: TGTGCCTGGAGCGGGCCAAGCTACGAGCAGTACTTC. It codes for CAWSGPSYEQYF.

CDR3 loop: CASQGLTAKNIQYF. The CDR3 bases are TGTGCCAGCCAGGGACTGACAGCCAAAAACATTCAGTACTTC. The chain joins TRBV12-3 or TRBV12-4 to TRBJ2-4, with D maybe TRBD2 (6 bases). V lost 8 bases and J 0 bases, leaving 11 bases between the germline ends. This CDR3 contains 14 residues.

V gene TRBV4-1 combines with J gene TRBJ2-1; TRBD2 matches at 14 bases. Losses at the gene ends were 1 base for V and 9 bases for J; bases not matched to a gene: 8. Germline V gene sequence: CDR1 MGHRA, CDR2 YSYEKL. The length of the CDR3 is 17 residues. CDR3: CASSQATSGGGRGEQFF. DNA for the CDR3: TGCGCCAGCAGCCAAGCGACTAGCGGGGGGGGACGCGGTGAGCAGTTCTTC.

In this sample, this clonotype turned up a few times. CDR3 loop: CSARPSGAEGNYNSPLHF. The DNA of the CDR3 is TGCAGTGCTAGACCAAGCGGGGCCGAGGGCAACTATAATTCACCCCTCCACTTT. This rearrangement joins TRBV20-1 to TRBJ1-6; possible D gene TRBD1, 5 bases. The CDR3 runs to 18 residues. Trimming stripped 2 bases from V and 3 bases from J, with 20 bases between. The V gene's germline CDR1 is DFQATT and CDR2 SNEGSKA (reference sequence).

The J gene is TRBJ2-7, the V gene TRBV7-9; the D gene is possibly TRBD1 (6 bases). The CDR3 totals 14 residues. The V end was cut by 6 bases, the J end by 5 bases, with 17 bases between. Germline V gene lookup returns CDR1 SEHNR and CDR2 FQNEAQ (reference sequence). The CDR3 loop is CASSPPTGRNEQYV. CDR3 sequence (DNA): TGTGCCAGCAGTCCGCCGACAGGTAGGAACGAGCAGTACGTC.

The sample holds a few counts of this clonotype. This sequence joins TRBV5-6 and TRBJ2-4; 11 bases line up with TRBD2. This CDR3 is built from 15 residues. CDR1 is SGHDT, CDR2 YYEEEE, per germline. After removal of 4 bases from V and 5 bases from J, the junction contained 5 bases not matched to a gene. CDR3 amino acids: CASSDGTSGQNIQYF. The CDR3 bases are TGTGCCAGCAGCGACGGGACTAGCGGCCAAAACATTCAGTACTTC.